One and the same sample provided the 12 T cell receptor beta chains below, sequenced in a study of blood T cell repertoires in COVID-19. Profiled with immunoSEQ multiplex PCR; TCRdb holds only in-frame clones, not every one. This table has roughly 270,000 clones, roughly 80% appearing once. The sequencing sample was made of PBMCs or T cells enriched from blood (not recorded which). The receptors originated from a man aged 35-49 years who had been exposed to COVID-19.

The CDR3 loop is CASRPQETGELFF. CDR3 nucleotide sequence: TGTGCCAGCAGGCCCCAGGAAACCGGGGAGCTGTTTTTT. The chain has TRBV7-2 and TRBJ2-2; D remains ambiguous. This CDR3 has 13 amino acids. The V end was cut by 6 bases, the J end by 5 bases, with 10 bases between. The germline gives CDR1 SGHTA, CDR2 FQGNSA.

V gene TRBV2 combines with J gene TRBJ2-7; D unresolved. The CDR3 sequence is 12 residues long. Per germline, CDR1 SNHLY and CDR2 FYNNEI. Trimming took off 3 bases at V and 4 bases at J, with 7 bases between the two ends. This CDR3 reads CASSDGLYEQYF. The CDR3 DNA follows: TGTGCCAGCAGTGATGGCTTATACGAGCAGTACTTC. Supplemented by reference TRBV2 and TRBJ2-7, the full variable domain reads EPEVTQTPSHQVTQMGQEVILRCVPISNHLYFYWYRQILGQKVEFLVSFYNNEISEKSEIFDDQFSVERPDGSNFTLKIRSTKLEDSAMYFCASSDGLYEQYFGPGTRLTVT.

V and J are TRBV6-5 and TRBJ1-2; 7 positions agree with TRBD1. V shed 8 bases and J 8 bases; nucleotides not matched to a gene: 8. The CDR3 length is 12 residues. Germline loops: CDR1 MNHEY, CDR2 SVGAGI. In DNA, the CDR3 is TGTGCCAGCTCGTACAGGGGAGAAGGCTACACCTTC. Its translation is CASSYRGEGYTF.

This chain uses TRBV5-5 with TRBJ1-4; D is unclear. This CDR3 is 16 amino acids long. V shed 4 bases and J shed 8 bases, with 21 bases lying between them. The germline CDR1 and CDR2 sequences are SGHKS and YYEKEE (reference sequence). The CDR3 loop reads CASSPRPTRVGEKLFF. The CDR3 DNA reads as TGTGCCAGCAGCCCGCGGCCTACCCGGGTTGGGGAAAAACTGTTTTTT.

The CDR3 bases are TGTGCCAGCTCACCCGTACAGGGGGCCAATGAAAAACTGTTTTTT. Amino acid sequence: CASSPVQGANEKLFF. The chain employs TRBV18 and TRBJ1-4; 9 nucleotides match TRBD1. Germline V gene lookup returns CDR1 KGHSH and CDR2 LQKENI. This CDR3 contains 15 residues. J lost 5 bases, V lost 3 bases, and 4 bases had no gene match.

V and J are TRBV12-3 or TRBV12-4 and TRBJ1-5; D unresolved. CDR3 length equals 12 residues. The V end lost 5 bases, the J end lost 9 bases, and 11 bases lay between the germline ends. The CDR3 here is CASSLGYGPQHF. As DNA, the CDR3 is TGTGCCAGCAGTCTAGGCTATGGGCCCCAGCATTTT.

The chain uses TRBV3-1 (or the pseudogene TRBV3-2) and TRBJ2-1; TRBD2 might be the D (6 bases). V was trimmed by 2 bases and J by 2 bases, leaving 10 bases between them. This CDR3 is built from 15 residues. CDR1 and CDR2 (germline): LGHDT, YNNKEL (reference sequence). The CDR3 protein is CASSQIGGAYNEQFF. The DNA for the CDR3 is TGTGCCAGCAGCCAAATCGGGGGAGCCTACAATGAGCAGTTCTTC.

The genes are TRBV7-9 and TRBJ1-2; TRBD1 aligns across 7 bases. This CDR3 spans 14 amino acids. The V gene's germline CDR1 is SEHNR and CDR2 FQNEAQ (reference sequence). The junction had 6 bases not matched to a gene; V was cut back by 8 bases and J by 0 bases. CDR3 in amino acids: CASQGGLANYGYTF. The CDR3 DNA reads TGTGCCAGCCAAGGGGGCTTAGCTAACTATGGCTACACCTTC.

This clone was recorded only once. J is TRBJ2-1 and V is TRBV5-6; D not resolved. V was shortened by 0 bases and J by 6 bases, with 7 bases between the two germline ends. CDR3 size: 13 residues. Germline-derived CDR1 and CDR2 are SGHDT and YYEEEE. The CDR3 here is CASSLGHPNEQFF. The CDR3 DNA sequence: TGTGCCAGCAGCTTGGGACACCCCAATGAGCAGTTCTTC.

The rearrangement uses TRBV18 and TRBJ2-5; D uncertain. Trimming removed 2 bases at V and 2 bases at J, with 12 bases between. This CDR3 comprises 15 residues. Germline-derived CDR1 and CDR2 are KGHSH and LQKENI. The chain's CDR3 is CASSPSLAQQETQYF. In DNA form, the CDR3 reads TGTGCCAGCTCACCAAGTCTCGCACAGCAAGAGACCCAGTACTTC.

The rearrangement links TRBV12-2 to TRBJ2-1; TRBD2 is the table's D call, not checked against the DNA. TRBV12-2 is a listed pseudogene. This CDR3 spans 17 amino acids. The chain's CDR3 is CASRTVRGGPNYNEQFF. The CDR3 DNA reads TGTGCAAGTCGCACAGTTCGGGGGGGGCCGAACTACAATGAGCAGTTCTTC.

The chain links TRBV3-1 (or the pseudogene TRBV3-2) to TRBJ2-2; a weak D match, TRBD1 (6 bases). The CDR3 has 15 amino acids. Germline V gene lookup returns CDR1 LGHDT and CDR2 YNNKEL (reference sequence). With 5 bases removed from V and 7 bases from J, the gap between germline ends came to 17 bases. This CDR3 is CASSETGLRGGELFF. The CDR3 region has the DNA TGTGCCAGCAGCGAGACAGGCCTACGCGGCGGGGAGCTGTTTTTT.